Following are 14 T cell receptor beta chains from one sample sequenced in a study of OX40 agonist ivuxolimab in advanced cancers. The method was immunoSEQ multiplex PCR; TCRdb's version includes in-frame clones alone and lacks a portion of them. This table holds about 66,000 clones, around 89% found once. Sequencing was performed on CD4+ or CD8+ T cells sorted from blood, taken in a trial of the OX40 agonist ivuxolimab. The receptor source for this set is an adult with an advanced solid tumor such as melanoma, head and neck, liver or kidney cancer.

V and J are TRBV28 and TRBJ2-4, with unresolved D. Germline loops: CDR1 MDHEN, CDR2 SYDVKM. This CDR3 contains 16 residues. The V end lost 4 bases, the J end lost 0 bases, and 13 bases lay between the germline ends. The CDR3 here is CASSSPPDLAKNIQYF. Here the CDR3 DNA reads TGTGCCAGCAGTTCACCCCCGGACCTAGCCAAAAACATTCAGTACTTC.

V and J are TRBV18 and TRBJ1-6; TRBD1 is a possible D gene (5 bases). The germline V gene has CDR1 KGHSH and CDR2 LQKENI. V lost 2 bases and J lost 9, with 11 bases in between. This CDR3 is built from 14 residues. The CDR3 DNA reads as TGTGCCAGCTCACCAGGGGGTAAAGTTTCACCCCTCCACTTT. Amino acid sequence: CASSPGGKVSPLHF.

The CDR3 region has the DNA TGTGCCAGCAGATCCGGGGCAGGGGGACAGCCCCAGCATTTT. This gives the protein CASRSGAGGQPQHF. The V and J genes are TRBV6-1 and TRBJ1-5; 7 positions agree with TRBD1. This CDR3 contains 14 residues. Germline values: CDR1 MNHNS, CDR2 SASEGT. Losses at the gene ends were 6 bases for V and 7 bases for J; bases not matched to a gene: 9.

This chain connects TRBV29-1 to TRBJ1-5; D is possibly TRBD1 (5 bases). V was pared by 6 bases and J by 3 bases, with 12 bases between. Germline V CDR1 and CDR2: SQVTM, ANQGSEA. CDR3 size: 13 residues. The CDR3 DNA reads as TGCAGCGTGATGCAGGGACCCAATCAGCCCCAGCATTTT. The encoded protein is CSVMQGPNQPQHF.

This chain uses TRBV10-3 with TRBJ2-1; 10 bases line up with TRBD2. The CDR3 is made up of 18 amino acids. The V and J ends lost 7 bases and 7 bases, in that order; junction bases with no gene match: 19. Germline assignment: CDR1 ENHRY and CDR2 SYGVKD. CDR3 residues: CAINEQDRTSGRGNEQFF. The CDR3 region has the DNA TGTGCCATCAACGAACAGGACAGGACTAGCGGCAGGGGGAATGAGCAGTTCTTC.

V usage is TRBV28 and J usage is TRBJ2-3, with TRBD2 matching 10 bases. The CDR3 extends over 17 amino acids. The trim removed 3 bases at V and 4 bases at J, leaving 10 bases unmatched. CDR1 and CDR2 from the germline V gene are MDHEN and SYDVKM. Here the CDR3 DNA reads TGTGCCAGCAGTTTGGTCCCTAGCGGGAGTAGGGCAGATACGCAGTATTTT. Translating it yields CASSLVPSGSRADTQYF.

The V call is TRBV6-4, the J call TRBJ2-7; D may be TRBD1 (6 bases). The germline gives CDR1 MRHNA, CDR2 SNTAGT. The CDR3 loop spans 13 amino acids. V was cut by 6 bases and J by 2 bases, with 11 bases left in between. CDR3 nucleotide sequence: TGTGCCAGCAGGGAACAGGGTACCTACGAGCAGTACTTC. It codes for CASREQGTYEQYF.

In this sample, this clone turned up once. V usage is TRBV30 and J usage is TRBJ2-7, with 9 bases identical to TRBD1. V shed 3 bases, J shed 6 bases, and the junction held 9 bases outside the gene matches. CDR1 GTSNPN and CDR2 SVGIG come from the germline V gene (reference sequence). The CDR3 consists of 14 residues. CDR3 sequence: CAWRRGQGAREQYF. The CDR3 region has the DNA TGTGCCTGGAGAAGGGGACAGGGTGCGCGCGAGCAGTACTTC.

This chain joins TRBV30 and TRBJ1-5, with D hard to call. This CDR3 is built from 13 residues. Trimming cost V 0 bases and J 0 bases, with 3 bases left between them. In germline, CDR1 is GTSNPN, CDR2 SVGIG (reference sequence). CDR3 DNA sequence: TGTGCCTGGAGTGTCGATAGCAATCAGCCCCAGCATTTT. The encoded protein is CAWSVDSNQPQHF.

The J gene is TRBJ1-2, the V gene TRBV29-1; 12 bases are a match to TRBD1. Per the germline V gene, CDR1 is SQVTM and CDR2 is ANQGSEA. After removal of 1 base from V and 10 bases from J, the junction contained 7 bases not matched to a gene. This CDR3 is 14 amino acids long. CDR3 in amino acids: CSVEVWGTGGVYTF. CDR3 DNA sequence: TGCAGCGTTGAAGTGTGGGGGACAGGGGGCGTCTACACCTTC.

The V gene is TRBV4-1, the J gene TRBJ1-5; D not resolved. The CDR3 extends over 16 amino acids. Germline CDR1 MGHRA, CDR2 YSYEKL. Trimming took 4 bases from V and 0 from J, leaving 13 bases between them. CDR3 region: CASSRAVGYSNQPQHF. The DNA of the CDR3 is TGCGCCAGCAGCCGAGCCGTGGGATATAGCAATCAGCCCCAGCATTTT.

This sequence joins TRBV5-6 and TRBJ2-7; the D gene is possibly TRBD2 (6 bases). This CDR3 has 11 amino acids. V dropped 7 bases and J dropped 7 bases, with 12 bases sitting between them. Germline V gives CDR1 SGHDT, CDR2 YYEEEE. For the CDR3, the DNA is TGTGCCAGCCGTCGGGGAGGTGAGCAGTACTTC. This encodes CASRRGGEQYF. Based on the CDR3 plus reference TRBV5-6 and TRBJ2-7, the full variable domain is DAGVTQSPTHLIKTRGQQVTLRCSPKSGHDTVSWYQQALGQGPQFIFQYYEEEERQRGNFPDRFSGHQFPNYSSELNVNALLLGDSALYLCASRRGGEQYFGPGTRLTVT.

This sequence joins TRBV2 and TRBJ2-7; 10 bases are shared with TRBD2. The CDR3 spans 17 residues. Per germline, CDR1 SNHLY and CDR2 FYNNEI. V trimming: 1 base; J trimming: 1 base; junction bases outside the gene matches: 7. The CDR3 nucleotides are TGTGCCAGCAGTGAAGTACCGGGACTAGCGTTGTCCTACGAGCAGTACTTC. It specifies CASSEVPGLALSYEQYF.

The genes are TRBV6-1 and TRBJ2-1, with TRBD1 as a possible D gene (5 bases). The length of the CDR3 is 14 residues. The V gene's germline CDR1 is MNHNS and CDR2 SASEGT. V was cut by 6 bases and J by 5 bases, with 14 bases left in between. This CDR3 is CASSAQGGNNEQFF. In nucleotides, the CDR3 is TGTGCCAGCAGCGCCCAGGGTGGGAACAATGAGCAGTTCTTC.